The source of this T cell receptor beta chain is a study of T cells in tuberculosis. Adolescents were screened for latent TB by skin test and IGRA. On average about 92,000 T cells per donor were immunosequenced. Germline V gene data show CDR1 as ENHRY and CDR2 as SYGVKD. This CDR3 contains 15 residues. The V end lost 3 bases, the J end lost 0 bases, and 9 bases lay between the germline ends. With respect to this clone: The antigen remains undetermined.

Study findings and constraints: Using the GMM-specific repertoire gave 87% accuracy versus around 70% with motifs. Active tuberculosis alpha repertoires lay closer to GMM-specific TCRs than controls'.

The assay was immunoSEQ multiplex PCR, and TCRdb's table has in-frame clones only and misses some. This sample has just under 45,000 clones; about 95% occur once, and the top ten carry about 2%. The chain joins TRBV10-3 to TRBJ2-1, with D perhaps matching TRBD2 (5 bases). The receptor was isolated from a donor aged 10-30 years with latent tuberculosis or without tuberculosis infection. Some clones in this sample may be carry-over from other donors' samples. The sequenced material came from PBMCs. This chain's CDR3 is CAISDSGDSYNEQFF. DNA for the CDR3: TGTGCCATCAGTGACAGCGGCGACTCCTACAATGAGCAGTTCTTC.